Listed here are 12 T cell receptor beta chains from one sample, sequenced in a study of beta chain features in type 1 diabetes. Study-level findings and limits: Shortening of TCRB CDR3s, moderate but significant, appeared in all four CD4+ subsets of Type 1 diabetes patients.

The study reverse transcribed the entire isolated RNA, so it sequenced expressed TCRB transcripts. Method: immunoSEQ multiplex PCR; TCRdb's copy keeps in-frame clones and lacks some. The sample holds some 360,000 clones, 9.6% seen once. Their recognized antigens are unknown. Material for sequencing was central memory CD4+ T cells from blood. All receptors come from a man in his thirties or forties with type 1 diabetes.

V usage is TRBV6-6 and J usage is TRBJ2-6, with 10 bases identical to TRBD1. This CDR3 has 16 residues. The trim removed 6 bases at V and 2 bases at J, leaving 4 bases unmatched. Germline V gene lookup returns CDR1 MNHNY and CDR2 SVGAGI (reference sequence). The DNA of the CDR3 is TGTGCCAGCAGCCCGACAGGGGGCGCTGGGGCCAACGTCCTGACTTTC. This translates into CASSPTGGAGANVLTF.

The chain recombines TRBV10-3 with TRBJ1-1; perhaps TRBD1 as D (5 bases). Germline V gives CDR1 ENHRY, CDR2 SYGVKD. The CDR3 is 14 amino acids. Deletions cut 9 bases from V and 1 base from J, with 15 bases between. The CDR3 nucleotides are TGTGCCATAAAAACCGGGACGGAGAACACTGAAGCTTTCTTT. It yields the protein CAIKTGTENTEAFF.

The V gene is TRBV5-1, the J gene TRBJ1-1; D not certain. Germline V gene sequence: CDR1 SGHRS, CDR2 YFSETQ. The CDR3 covers 15 residues. V was shortened by 0 bases and J by 4 bases, with 13 bases between the two germline ends. The CDR3 DNA reads as TGCGCCAGCAGCTTGGCCTGGCCTCGTGGCACTGAAGCTTTCTTT. Protein product: CASSLAWPRGTEAFF.

This chain joins TRBV6-1 and TRBJ1-1; 8 bases map to TRBD1. V shed 6 bases and J 5 bases; nucleotides not matched to a gene: 8. The CDR3 sequence is 14 residues long. Germline V lookup: CDR1 MNHNS, CDR2 SASEGT. CDR3 coding DNA: TGTGCCAGCAGCCCACAGGGGGGTGTGACTGAAGCTTTCTTT. Translated, it gives CASSPQGGVTEAFF.

This clone showed up just a few times. The chain uses TRBV20-1 and TRBJ2-3, with D perhaps matching TRBD2 (6 bases). CDR3 length: 11 amino acids. The germline V gene encodes CDR1 DFQATT and CDR2 SNEGSKA (reference sequence). This chain's CDR3 is CSAGSADTQYF. CDR3 nucleotide sequence: TGCAGCGCCGGGAGTGCAGATACGCAGTATTTT.

This chain uses TRBV15 with TRBJ1-5; 7 bases align to TRBD1. V shed 4 bases and J 5 bases; nucleotides not matched to a gene: 11. The CDR3 extends over 16 amino acids. From germline, CDR1 is LNHNV and CDR2 YYDKDF (reference sequence). The CDR3 bases are TGTGCCACCAGCATTAGACCAAGCAGGGGGGATCAGCCCCAGCATTTT. Its protein product is CATSIRPSRGDQPQHF.

The rearrangement uses TRBV7-9 and TRBJ2-5, with D tentatively TRBD2 (6 bases). Trimming removed 2 bases at V and 3 bases at J, with 22 bases between. The CDR3 runs to 18 residues. Germline V lookup: CDR1 SEHNR, CDR2 FQNEAQ (reference sequence). The CDR3 nucleotides read TGTGCCAGCAGCTTATTTCGGCTCACGGAGGGGTGGAAAGAGACCCAGTACTTC. Translation: CASSLFRLTEGWKETQYF.

In regard to this clone: Other DNA sequences in this sample translate to the same CDR3. CDR3 DNA: TGTGCCAGCTCACCACGAGAAACCGGGGAGCTGTTTTTT. It is translated as CASSPRETGELFF. This chain links TRBV18 with TRBJ2-2; D is ambiguous. V was clipped by 1 base and J by 5 bases, with 5 bases between them. The CDR3 extends over 13 amino acids. CDR1 is KGHSH, CDR2 LQKENI, per germline.

This clone was counted a few times. V and J are TRBV9 and TRBJ1-5; D gene uncertain. V was clipped by 0 bases and J by 5 bases, with 6 bases between them. The CDR3 is made up of 13 amino acids. CDR1 is SGDLS and CDR2 is YYNGEE in the germline V gene. CDR3 amino acids: CASSVGPHQPQHF. DNA for the CDR3: TGTGCCAGCAGCGTAGGACCTCATCAGCCCCAGCATTTT.

This clone has just a few counts. CDR3 nucleotides: TGTGCCAGCAGCCTAACGGGGGTCAGATCTTTGAAGGGCTACACCTTC. This translates into CASSLTGVRSLKGYTF. The rearrangement joins TRBV5-8 to TRBJ1-2; perhaps TRBD1 as D (5 bases). From germline, CDR1 is SGHTS and CDR2 YDEGEE. CDR3 length equals 16 residues. V lost 4 bases, J lost 8 bases, and 24 bases lay in between.

This clone has more than one count but fewer than ten. Written as DNA, the CDR3 is TGTGCCAGCAGCCCAGACAGGCATTCCTATGGCTACACCTTC. It codes for CASSPDRHSYGYTF. The chain combines TRBV7-9 with TRBJ1-2; TRBD1 is a possible D gene (6 bases). CDR3 size: 14 residues. Per germline, CDR1 SEHNR and CDR2 FQNEAQ (reference sequence). V was cut by 5 bases and J by 4 bases, with 14 bases left in between.

The chain couples TRBV18 to TRBJ2-5; TRBD1 matches 7 bases. This CDR3 has 15 amino acids. CDR1 and CDR2 from the germline V gene are KGHSH and LQKENI. J was trimmed by 1 base and V by 3 bases; bases with no gene match: 5. The CDR3 spells CASSPRTGPQETQYF. DNA of the CDR3: TGTGCCAGCTCACCTAGGACAGGCCCCCAAGAGACCCAGTACTTC. Full variable domain (rest looked up from reference TRBV18 and TRBJ2-5): NAGVMQNPRHLVRRRGQEARLRCSPMKGHSHVYWYRQLPEEGLKFMVYLQKENIIDESGMPKERFSAEFPKEGPSILRIQQVVRGDSAAYFCASSPRTGPQETQYFGPGTRLLVL.